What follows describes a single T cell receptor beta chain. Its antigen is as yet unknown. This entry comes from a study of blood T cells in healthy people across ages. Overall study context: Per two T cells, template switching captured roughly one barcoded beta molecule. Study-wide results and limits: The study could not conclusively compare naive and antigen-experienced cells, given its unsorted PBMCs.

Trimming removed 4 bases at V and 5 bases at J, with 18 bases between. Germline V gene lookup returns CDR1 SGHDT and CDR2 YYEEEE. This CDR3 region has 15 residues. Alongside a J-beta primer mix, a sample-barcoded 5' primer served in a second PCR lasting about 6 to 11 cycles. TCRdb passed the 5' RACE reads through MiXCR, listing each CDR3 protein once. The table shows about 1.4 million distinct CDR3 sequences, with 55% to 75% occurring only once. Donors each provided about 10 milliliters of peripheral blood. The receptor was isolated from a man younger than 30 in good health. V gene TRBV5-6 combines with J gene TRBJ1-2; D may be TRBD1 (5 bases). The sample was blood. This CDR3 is CASSTGQGVLYGYTF. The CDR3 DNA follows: TGTGCCAGCAGCACTGGACAAGGCGTTCTTTATGGCTACACCTTC.